This is a list of T cell receptor beta chains from one sample in a study of blood T cell repertoires in COVID-19. Libraries were prepared by immunoSEQ multiplex PCR; TCRdb keeps only in-frame clonotypes and omits some of them. Of just over 300,000 clones listed, about 91% are singletons. The sequencing input was PBMCs or T cells enriched from blood (not recorded which). These receptors were obtained from a woman under 30 who had recovered from COVID-19. CDR3s include the opening cysteine and the closing phenylalanine or tryptophan. D genes are given only for firm matches. Clone size is not always given. Where it is, it says once, few, many or a class for expanded clones.

len,abundance,d_gene,v_gene,j_gene,CDR3nt,CDR3aa
18,NA,TRBD2,TRBV4-3,TRBJ2-5,TGCGCCAGCAGCCAAGGTGGGATTAGCGGGACGAATCGGGAGACCCAGTACTTC,CASSQGGISGTNRETQYF
14,NA,NA,TRBV5-1,TRBJ1-4,TGCGCCAGCAGCTTGGGACAGGTTAATGAAAAACTGTTTTTT,CASSLGQVNEKLFF
13,NA,NA,TRBV7-3,TRBJ1-3,TGTGCCAGCAGCTTCGGTCCGGGAAACACCATATATTTT,CASSFGPGNTIYF
12,NA,NA,TRBV28,TRBJ1-1,TGTGCCACCTCACTCCCGACACTCGAAGCTTTCTTT,CATSLPTLEAFF
15,NA,TRBD1,TRBV7-2,TRBJ2-3,TGTGCCAGCAGCTTCGGGACAGGAAGCACAGATACGCAGTATTTT,CASSFGTGSTDTQYF
15,NA,TRBD1,TRBV9,TRBJ1-3,TGTGCCAGCAGCGCTGACAGGGGCTCTGGAAACACCATATATTTT,CASSADRGSGNTIYF
12,once,TRBD1,TRBV29-1,TRBJ2-1,TGCAGCGGAGGACAGGGTAGTAATGAGCAGTTCTTC,CSGGQGSNEQFF
15,NA,NA,TRBV6-5,TRBJ1-1,TGTGCCAGCAGTTACTATCAGGGGCCAAACACTGAAGCTTTCTTT,CASSYYQGPNTEAFF
15,NA,TRBD2,TRBV18,TRBJ2-1,TGTGCCAGCTCACCTAGCGGGAGTGTTTACAATGAGCAGTTCTTC,CASSPSGSVYNEQFF
15,NA,TRBD2,TRBV25-1,TRBJ2-3,TGTGCCAGCAGTGAGTGGGCGGGGGGCGCAGATACGCAGTATTTT,CASSEWAGGADTQYF
13,once,NA,TRBV5-6,TRBJ2-7,TGTGCCAGCAGCGGCAGTGGTTCCTACGAGCAGTACTTC,CASSGSGSYEQYF
14,NA,NA,TRBV28,TRBJ1-4,TGTGCCAGCAGTTTTCGCGTAATAGATGAAAAACTGTTTTTT,CASSFRVIDEKLFF
12,NA,TRBD1,TRBV6-5,TRBJ1-1,TGTGCCAGCAGAGGACAGGTCACTGAAGCTTTCTTT,CASRGQVTEAFF
16,NA,NA,TRBV5-1,TRBJ1-6,TGCGCCAGCAGCCTACTGACCAGGGTCGGGAATTCACCCCTCCACTTT,CASSLLTRVGNSPLHF
14,NA,NA,TRBV27,TRBJ1-2,TGTGCCAGCAGTTTATCTCGGGAGAACTATGGCTACACCTTC,CASSLSRENYGYTF
15,once,TRBD1,TRBV15,TRBJ1-4,TGTGCCACCAGCAGAGGCAGGGGGCGGGGTGAAAAACTGTTTTTT,CATSRGRGRGEKLFF
16,once,NA,TRBV5-1,TRBJ2-2,TGCGCCAGCAGCCTTACGTGGTCAGGGGTCACCGGGGAGCTGTTTTTT,CASSLTWSGVTGELFF
16,NA,TRBD1,TRBV5-1,TRBJ1-6,TGCGCCAGCAGCTTGGCCCGACAGGGGGATAATTCACCCCTCCACTTT,CASSLARQGDNSPLHF
15,NA,TRBD1,TRBV28,TRBJ1-5,TGTGCCAGCAGTCGGGACAGCTCTAGCAATCAGCCCCAGCATTTT,CASSRDSSSNQPQHF
15,NA,NA,TRBV11-2,TRBJ1-1,TGTGCCAGCAGCTTACGACAGGACCGGAACACTGAAGCTTTCTTT,CASSLRQDRNTEAFF
13,many,NA,TRBV5-1,TRBJ1-4,TGCGCCAGCAGCCCAGGGGTCAATGAAAAACTGTTTTTT,CASSPGVNEKLFF
14,NA,NA,TRBV19,TRBJ2-7,TGTGCCAGTAGTAGTTCCAGGACTTCGAGGGAGCAGTACTTC,CASSSSRTSREQYF
13,NA,NA,TRBV28,TRBJ2-7,TGTGCCAGCAGCAAACAGAAGACCTACGAGCAGTACTTC,CASSKQKTYEQYF
13,NA,TRBD1,TRBV7-9,TRBJ2-7,TGTGCCAGCAGCGGACAGGTGAACTACGAGCAGTACTTC,CASSGQVNYEQYF
15,few,TRBD2,TRBV2,TRBJ2-3,TGTGCCAGGTCGGGACTAGTGGGTTGGACAGATACGCAGTATTTT,CARSGLVGWTDTQYF
18,NA,NA,TRBV11-2,TRBJ2-7,TGTGCCAGCAGCCCCAGTAGGTATTCGGTGGGAGGTTCCTACGAGCAGTACTTC,CASSPSRYSVGGSYEQYF
15,NA,TRBD1,TRBV5-1,TRBJ1-2,TGCGCCAGCAGATTTGGGACAGGGGAAGGCTATGGCTACACCTTC,CASRFGTGEGYGYTF
16,NA,TRBD1,TRBV7-6,TRBJ1-1,TGTGCCAGCAGGGAACTAGTTGGGACAGGGAACACTGAAGCTTTCTTT,CASRELVGTGNTEAFF
14,NA,TRBD1,TRBV11-2,TRBJ1-1,TGTGCCAGCAGCACCCGACAGGGTGGCACTGAAGCTTTCTTT,CASSTRQGGTEAFF
16,once,NA,TRBV10-3,TRBJ2-1,TGTGCCATCAGTGAGTCTGTGGGGGCGTCGGTCAATGAGCAGTTCTTC,CAISESVGASVNEQFF
16,NA,NA,TRBV21-1,TRBJ1-6,TGTGCCAGCAGCACTTTCCGGGACAGGGTAAATTCACCCCTCCACTTT,CASSTFRDRVNSPLHF
16,NA,TRBD2,TRBV3-1/TRBV3-2,TRBJ2-3,TGTGCCAGCAGCCATGGGAGGACTAGGGGCACAGATACGCAGTATTTT,CASSHGRTRGTDTQYF
15,once,TRBD2,TRBV7-2,TRBJ2-7,TGTGCCAGCAGCTTCCTCTCTAGCGGGATCTACGAGCAGTACTTC,CASSFLSSGIYEQYF
11,NA,NA,TRBV5-6,TRBJ1-2,TGTGCCAGCAGCTTAACGGCGGCCTACACCTTC,CASSLTAAYTF
14,few,NA,TRBV19,TRBJ2-7,TGTGCCACTCGATCGAGGTGGGAGCGGCGCGAGCAGTACTTC,CATRSRWERREQYF
14,NA,NA,TRBV7-9,TRBJ2-5,TGTGCCAGCAGCCAAAAGACAGTCATGGAGACCCAGTACTTC,CASSQKTVMETQYF
14,NA,TRBD1,TRBV5-4,TRBJ2-5,TGTGCCAGCAGCTCCGCAGGGGGTGAGGAGACCCAGTACTTC,CASSSAGGEETQYF
13,NA,NA,TRBV6-5,TRBJ1-2,TGTGCCAGCAGTTACTCGACTCAGGGGAAGTACACCTTC,CASSYSTQGKYTF
15,NA,NA,TRBV7-2,TRBJ1-1,TGTGCCAGCAGCCCAAGTCACACAGGGATTACTGAAGCTTTCTTT,CASSPSHTGITEAFF
15,NA,TRBD2,TRBV9,TRBJ2-7,TGTGCCAGCAGCGTAGGAGGGACTAGCGGGTACGAGCAGTACTTC,CASSVGGTSGYEQYF
15,NA,TRBD1,TRBV7-3,TRBJ2-1,TGTGCCAGCAGCTTCCGGGACAGGTCCTACAATGAGCAGTTCTTC,CASSFRDRSYNEQFF
12,NA,NA,TRBV9,TRBJ1-2,TGTGCCAGCAGCGCCACAGGGTCTGGCTACACCTTC,CASSATGSGYTF
15,NA,NA,TRBV2,TRBJ1-1,TGTGCCAGCAGTGTCGAAAATACAGGTATTACTGAAGCTTTCTTT,CASSVENTGITEAFF
15,NA,TRBD1,TRBV9,TRBJ2-5,TGTGCCAGCAGCACCCTGCTAGGGGGCAGGGAGACCCAGTACTTC,CASSTLLGGRETQYF